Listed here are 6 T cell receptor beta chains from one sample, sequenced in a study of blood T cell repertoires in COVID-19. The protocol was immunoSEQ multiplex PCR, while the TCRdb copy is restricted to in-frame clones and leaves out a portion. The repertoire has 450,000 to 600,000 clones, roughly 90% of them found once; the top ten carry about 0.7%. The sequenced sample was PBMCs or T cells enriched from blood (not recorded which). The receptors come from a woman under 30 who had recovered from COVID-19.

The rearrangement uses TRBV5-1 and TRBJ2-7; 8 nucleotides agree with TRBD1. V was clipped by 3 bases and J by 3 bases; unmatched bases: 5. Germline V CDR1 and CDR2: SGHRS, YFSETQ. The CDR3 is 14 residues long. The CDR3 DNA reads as TGCGCCAGCAGCTCACTGACAGGGGACTACGAGCAGTACTTC. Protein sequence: CASSSLTGDYEQYF.

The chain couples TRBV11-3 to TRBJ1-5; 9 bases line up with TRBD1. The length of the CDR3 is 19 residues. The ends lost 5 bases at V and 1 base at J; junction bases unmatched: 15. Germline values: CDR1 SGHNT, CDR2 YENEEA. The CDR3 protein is CASSVPRQGETGSNQPQHF. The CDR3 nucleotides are TGTGCCAGCAGCGTCCCGAGACAGGGGGAAACTGGGAGCAATCAGCCCCAGCATTTT.

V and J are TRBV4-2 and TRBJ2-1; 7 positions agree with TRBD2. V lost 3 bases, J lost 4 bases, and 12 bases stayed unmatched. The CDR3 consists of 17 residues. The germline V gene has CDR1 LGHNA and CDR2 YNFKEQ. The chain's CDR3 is CASSHPMTGGFYNEQFF. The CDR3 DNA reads TGTGCCAGCAGCCACCCGATGACGGGGGGTTTTTACAATGAGCAGTTCTTC.

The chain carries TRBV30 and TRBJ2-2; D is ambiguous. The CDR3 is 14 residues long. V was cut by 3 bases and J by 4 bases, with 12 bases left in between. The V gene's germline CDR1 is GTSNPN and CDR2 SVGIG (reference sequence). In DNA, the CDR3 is TGTGCCTGGAGGATGGAGTTATTCACCGGGGAGCTGTTTTTT. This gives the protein CAWRMELFTGELFF.

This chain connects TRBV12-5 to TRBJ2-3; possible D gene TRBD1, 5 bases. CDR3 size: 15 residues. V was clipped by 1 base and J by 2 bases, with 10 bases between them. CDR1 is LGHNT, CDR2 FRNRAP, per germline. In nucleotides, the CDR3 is TGTGCTAGTGGTTTGGGACAGCTACTCACAGATACGCAGTATTTT. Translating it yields CASGLGQLLTDTQYF.

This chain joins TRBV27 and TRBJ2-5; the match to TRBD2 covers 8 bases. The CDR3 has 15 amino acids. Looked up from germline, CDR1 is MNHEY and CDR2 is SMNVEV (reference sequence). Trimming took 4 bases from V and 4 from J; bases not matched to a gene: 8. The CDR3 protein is CASSSVLAAPETQYF. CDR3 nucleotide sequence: TGTGCCAGCAGTTCGGTACTAGCGGCTCCAGAGACCCAGTACTTC.